This T cell receptor (beta chain) appears in the sequencing data of a study of blood T cell repertoires in COVID-19 (dated by TCRdb to 2020 to 2021). About the study as a whole: Samples covering the acute and convalescent phases of COVID-19 were provided by collaborators in the United States, Italy and Spain. The material from the prospective study consisted of cDNA or gDNA derived from T cells, B-cell-depleted T cells, or PBMCs. Deeply sampled blood TCRbeta repertoires from subjects exposed to, actively infected with, or recovered from COVID-19 were included in the dataset. The repertoires were released in a freely available public database intended as a resource for research on the immune response to SARS-CoV-2. Samples were obtained from the ongoing ImmuneRACE study (first 160 participants) and from 1,254 subjects provided by 6 global collaborators. A de-identified subject ID, COVID-19 status, age in years and sex were almost always included in the sample metadata. Where available, HLA class I and class II types were obtained from metadata supplied by the sample provider rather than from assay-based typing. General study outcomes and caveats: How much clinical and demographic metadata was included differed by source and by participant, and the metadata was provided uncurated.

For this chain, trimming is 4 bases at the V end and 4 bases at the J end, and the number of junction bases without a gene match is 3. The CDR1 and CDR2 encoded by the germline V gene are SNHLY and FYNNEI. Inclusive of the bounding cysteine and phenylalanine, the CDR3 is 14 residues long. The only DNA kept is the CDR3, 42 bases in frame from the first base. Whole blood was collected in K2EDTA tubes by collaborating institutions according to the institutions' own protocols. Collaborator samples were shipped for TCRbeta analysis as frozen whole blood, isolated PBMCs, or DNA extracted from either sample type. About this clone: There is no known antigen for this receptor. One base away there is no much larger clone; base qualities are not given.

TCRbeta CDR3 regions were amplified from genomic DNA using the immunoSEQ Assay, a bias-controlled multiplex PCR. The study's processing was this. Nucleated cell counts per sample were estimated from amplification of reference gene primers within the assay. Sequence reads were collapsed and filtered to measure the absolute abundance of every unique TCRbeta CDR3 rearrangement. For each sample, productive Simpson clonality was calculated as the square root of Simpson's diversity index over productive rearrangements. Sourced from immuneACCESS, this table was stored by TCRdb with only in-frame sequences that have V and J called. A share of the clones is absent; for the studies checked, an unresolved V gene accounts for under half, and the remainder has no known explanation. Clonal size and the V and J genes are those of that table, whereas D and trimming came from the DNA. The table for this sample lists 45,000 to 55,000 clones; about nine tenths of them were counted only once. The leading ten clones occupy 25% to 30% of the sample.

The TCR comes from a human donor in a cohort sampled during active COVID-19. The chain is assembled from TRBV2 and TRBJ1-1; 10 nucleotides in the junction match TRBD1. The sample taken for sequencing was peripheral blood. DNA sequence: TGTGCCAGCAGTGTGACAGGGGGCAGCACTGAAGCTTTCTTT. This is translated as CASSVTGGSTEAFF.